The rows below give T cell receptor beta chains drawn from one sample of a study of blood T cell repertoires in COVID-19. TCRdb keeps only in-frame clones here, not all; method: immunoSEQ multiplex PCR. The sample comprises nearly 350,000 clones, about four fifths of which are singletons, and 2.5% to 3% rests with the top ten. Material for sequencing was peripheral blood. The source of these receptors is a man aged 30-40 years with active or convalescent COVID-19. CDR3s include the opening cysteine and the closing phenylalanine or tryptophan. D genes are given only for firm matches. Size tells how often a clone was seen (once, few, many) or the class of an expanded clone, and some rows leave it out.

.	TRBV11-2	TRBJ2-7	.	TGTGCCAGCAGCAAAGGTAACAGGGCTTGGGAGATGGAGCAGTACTTC	CASSKGNRAWEMEQYF
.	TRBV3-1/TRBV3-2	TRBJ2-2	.	TGTGCCAGCAGCCAAGATAGGGGGTACAGCTTAGGGGAGCTGTTTTTT	CASSQDRGYSLGELFF
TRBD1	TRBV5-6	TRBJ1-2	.	TGTGCCAGCAGCTTAACGACAGGGGTTAGCGGCTACACCTTC	CASSLTTGVSGYTF
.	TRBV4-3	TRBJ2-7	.	TGCGCCAGCAGCCCCCCGGGCAGGGGCCACGAGCAGTACTTC	CASSPPGRGHEQYF
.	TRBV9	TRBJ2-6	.	TGTGCCAGCAGCTGGGACATCCTATCTGGGGCCAACGTCCTGACTTTC	CASSWDILSGANVLTF
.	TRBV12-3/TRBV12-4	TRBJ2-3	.	TGTGCCAGCAGTTCAGGGGTTGATACGCAGTATTTT	CASSSGVDTQYF
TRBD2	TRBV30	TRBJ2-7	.	TGTGCCTGGAGTGTACGGCTAGCGGGCCACGAGCAGTACTTC	CAWSVRLAGHEQYF
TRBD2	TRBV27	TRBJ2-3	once	TGTGCCAGCAGTTCCTCGGGACTAGCGGGAGGGAGGACAGATACGCAGTATTTT	CASSSSGLAGGRTDTQYF
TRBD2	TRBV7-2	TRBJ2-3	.	TGTGCCAGCAGCTTAACTAGCGGGGGAAGCACAGATACGCAGTATTTT	CASSLTSGGSTDTQYF
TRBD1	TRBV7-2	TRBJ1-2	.	TGTGCCAGCAGCTTAGTAGGGACAGGGGTAGGCTATGGCTACACCTTC	CASSLVGTGVGYGYTF
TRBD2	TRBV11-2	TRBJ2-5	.	TGTGCCAGCAGCTTGGGGACTAGCCGCCAAGAGACCCAGTACTTC	CASSLGTSRQETQYF
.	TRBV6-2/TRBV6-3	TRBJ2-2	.	TGTGCCAGCAGTTACAAATTAAGCGTCGGCACCGGGGAGCTGTTTTTT	CASSYKLSVGTGELFF
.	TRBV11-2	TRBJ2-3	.	TGTGCCAGCAGCTTAGAGCTGGGAGCAGATACGCAGTATTTT	CASSLELGADTQYF
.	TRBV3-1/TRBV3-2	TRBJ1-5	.	TGTGCCAGCAGCCAAGATTTGTCCCGGGGGGAACCCCAGCATTTT	CASSQDLSRGEPQHF
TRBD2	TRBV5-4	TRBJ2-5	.	TGTGCCAGCAGCCGCGGGGGGGCTAACCAAGAGACCCAGTACTTC	CASSRGGANQETQYF
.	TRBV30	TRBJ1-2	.	TGTGCCTATCAGGGCCGTGGCTACACCTTC	CAYQGRGYTF
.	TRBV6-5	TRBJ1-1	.	TGTGCCAGCAGTTACAAGTTGTGGGGCTCTGAAGCTTTCTTT	CASSYKLWGSEAFF
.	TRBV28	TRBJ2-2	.	TGTGCCAGCACGCTCGGAGGGGCCCACACCGGGGAGCTGTTTTTT	CASTLGGAHTGELFF
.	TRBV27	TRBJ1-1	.	TGTGCCAGCAGTTTCAGGCCCCCCCGGGAGAACACTGAAGCTTTCTTT	CASSFRPPRENTEAFF
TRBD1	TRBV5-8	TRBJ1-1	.	TGTGCCAGCAGCCCCTGGACAGGGACGAACACTGAAGCTTTCTTT	CASSPWTGTNTEAFF
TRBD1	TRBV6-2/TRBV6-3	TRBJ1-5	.	TGTGCCAGCAGTGCATACAGGGGGAGAGGGCAGCCCCAGCATTTT	CASSAYRGRGQPQHF
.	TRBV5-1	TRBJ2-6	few	TGCGCCAGCAGCCTGAGCCCCGGGGCTGGGGCCAACGTCCTGACTTTC	CASSLSPGAGANVLTF
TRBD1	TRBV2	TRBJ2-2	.	TGTGCCAGCAGCCGTACAGGGGTCACCGGGGAGCTGTTTTTT	CASSRTGVTGELFF
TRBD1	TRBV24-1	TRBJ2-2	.	TGTGCCACCAGTGAAGCCCAGGGGGCTCCCGGGGAGCTGTTTTTT	CATSEAQGAPGELFF
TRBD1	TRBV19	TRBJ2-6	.	TGTGCCAGTAGTGCCGACCGGGACAGGGGGTCCGGGGCCAACGTCCTGACTTTC	CASSADRDRGSGANVLTF
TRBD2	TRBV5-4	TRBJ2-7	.	TGTGCCAGCAGCTGGACTAGCGGGAGGGCCGCCGAGCAGTACTTC	CASSWTSGRAAEQYF
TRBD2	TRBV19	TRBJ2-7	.	TGTGCCAGTAGTCAGGTAGCGGGACCCTACGAGCAGTACTTC	CASSQVAGPYEQYF
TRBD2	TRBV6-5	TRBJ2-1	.	TGTGCCAGCAGGGGGGGGACTAGCTCGTACAATGAGCAGTTCTTC	CASRGGTSSYNEQFF
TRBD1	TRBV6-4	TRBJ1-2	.	TGTGCCAGCAGTGCGCACACGGGGACAGGAGCAGCTGGCTACACCTTC	CASSAHTGTGAAGYTF
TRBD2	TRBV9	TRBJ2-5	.	TGTGCCAGCAGCGCCTCCGGGACTAGCGTAGGGAGGGAGACCCAGTACTTC	CASSASGTSVGRETQYF
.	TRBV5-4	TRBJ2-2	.	TGTGCCAGCAGCACCACCCTAGCATCTTCCGGGGAGCTGTTTTTT	CASSTTLASSGELFF
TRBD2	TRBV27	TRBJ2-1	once	TGTGCCAGCAGCCTAGCGGGACCTCAGGGATCTGAGCAGTTCTTC	CASSLAGPQGSEQFF
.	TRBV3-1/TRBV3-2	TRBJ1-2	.	TGTGCCAGCAGCCGCAGGGGCTATGGCTACACCTTC	CASSRRGYGYTF
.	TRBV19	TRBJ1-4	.	TGTGCCAGTAGTCCCACCGGGGGATATGAAGAAAAACTGTTTTTT	CASSPTGGYEEKLFF
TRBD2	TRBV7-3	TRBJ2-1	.	TGTGCCAGCAGCTTATGGTCTAGCGGGAGCTACAATGAGCAGTTCTTC	CASSLWSSGSYNEQFF
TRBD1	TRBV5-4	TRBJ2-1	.	TGTGCCAGCAGCGTAGACAGGGGCACGAATGAGCAGTTCTTC	CASSVDRGTNEQFF
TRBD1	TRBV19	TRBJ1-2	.	TGTGCCAGTAGTAAGGACAGGGCTGGCTACACCTTC	CASSKDRAGYTF
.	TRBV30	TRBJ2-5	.	TGTGCCTCCACCGCCAACTCCCTCCGCTCTGGAGGCGAGACCCAGTACTTC	CASTANSLRSGGETQYF
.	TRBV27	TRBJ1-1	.	TGTGCCAGCAGTCTTCTGGGGGCGAGTACTGAAGCTTTCTTT	CASSLLGASTEAFF
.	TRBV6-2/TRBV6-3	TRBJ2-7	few	TGTGCCAGCAGTTACCAGTTCTACGAGCAGTACTTC	CASSYQFYEQYF
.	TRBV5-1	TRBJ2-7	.	TGCGCCAGCAGCTTGACGGTGACAGCCTTGGACGAGCAGTACTTC	CASSLTVTALDEQYF
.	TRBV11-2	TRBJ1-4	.	TGTGCCAGCAGCTTCGTAAGGGGGACTAATGAAAAACTGTTTTTT	CASSFVRGTNEKLFF
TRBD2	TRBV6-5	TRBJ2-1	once	TGTGCCAGCAGTTCGCCTAGCGGGAGAGGTAATGAGCAGTTCTTC	CASSSPSGRGNEQFF
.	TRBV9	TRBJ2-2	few	TGTGCCAGCAGTCGCAGGGGCCACGGGGAGCTGTTTTTT	CASSRRGHGELFF
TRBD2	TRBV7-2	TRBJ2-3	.	TGTGCCAGCAGCTTGTCCGCGGGGGTACCAGATACGCAGTATTTT	CASSLSAGVPDTQYF
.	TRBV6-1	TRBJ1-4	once	TGTGCCAGCAGTGAGGTGGAAGGAGGGCAAAAACTGTTTTTT	CASSEVEGGQKLFF
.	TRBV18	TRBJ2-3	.	TGTGCCAGCTCACCAAGTTCTACTAGCACAGATACGCAGTATTTT	CASSPSSTSTDTQYF
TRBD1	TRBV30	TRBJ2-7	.	TGTGCCTGGAGCCAGCCGGGACAGGGGGCGGGCGAGCAGTACTTC	CAWSQPGQGAGEQYF
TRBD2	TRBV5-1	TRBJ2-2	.	TGCGCCAGCGCACTAGCGGGAGGATCCGGGGAGCTGTTTTTT	CASALAGGSGELFF
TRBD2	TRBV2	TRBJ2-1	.	TGTGCCAGCATTAGGACTAGCGGGACCTACAATGAGCAGTTCTTC	CASIRTSGTYNEQFF
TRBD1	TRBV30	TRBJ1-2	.	TGTGCCTGGACTCGGCAGGGGGTGTATGGCTACACCTTC	CAWTRQGVYGYTF
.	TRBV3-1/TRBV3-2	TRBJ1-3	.	TGTGCCAGCAGCCAAGATGCGCGGTCTGGAAACACCATATATTTT	CASSQDARSGNTIYF
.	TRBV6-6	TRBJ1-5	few	TGTGCCAGCAGATCACAGGCCCCAATGGTGCCCCAGCATTTT	CASRSQAPMVPQHF
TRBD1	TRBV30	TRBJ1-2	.	TGTGCCTGGACCCGGACAGGGGACGGTGGCTACACCTTC	CAWTRTGDGGYTF
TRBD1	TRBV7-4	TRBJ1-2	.	TGTGCCAGCCCAGGGCGTCAGGGGGCGGGGTATGGCTACACCTTC	CASPGRQGAGYGYTF
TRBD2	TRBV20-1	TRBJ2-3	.	TGCAGTGCTAGTGGACTCACTAGCGGGGGGGCAGATACGCAGTATTTT	CSASGLTSGGADTQYF
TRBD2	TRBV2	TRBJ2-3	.	TGTGCCAGCTTGGGACTAGCGCCAGATACGCAGTATTTT	CASLGLAPDTQYF
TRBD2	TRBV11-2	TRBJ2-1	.	TGTGCCAGCAGCCGTACTCGGACTAGCGGGACGTACAATGAGCAGTTCTTC	CASSRTRTSGTYNEQFF
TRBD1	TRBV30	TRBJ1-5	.	TGTGCCTGGAGTGCAGGGGGCGGTCAGCCCCAGCATTTT	CAWSAGGGQPQHF
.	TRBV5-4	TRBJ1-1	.	TGTGCCAGCAATCCATGGGGGCGGACTGAAGCTTTCTTT	CASNPWGRTEAFF